These 23 T cell receptor beta chains were sequenced from one sample in a study of control samples from healthy donors and cancer patients. Here immunoSEQ multiplex PCR was the method, and the copy in TCRdb shows in-frame clones only, minus some. The data show over 150,000 clones, approximately 94% seen once. Sequenced material: PBMCs. The receptors shown here come from a man aged 60 to 69 with colorectal cancer.

CDR3 nucleotide sequence: TGTGCCAGCAGCAACCAGGTAGCGGGGGGCAACGAGCAGTACTTC. The encoded protein is CASSNQVAGGNEQYF. The chain links TRBV28 to TRBJ2-7; 10 nucleotides align to TRBD2. The trim removed 6 bases at V and 5 bases at J, leaving 10 bases unmatched. The CDR3 has 15 residues. From germline, CDR1 is MDHEN and CDR2 SYDVKM.

The rearrangement links TRBV19 to TRBJ2-7; TRBD1 matches 9 bases. From germline, CDR1 is LNHDA and CDR2 SQIVND (reference sequence). This CDR3 region has 13 residues. The V segment lost 6 bases and the J segment 7 bases; nucleotides outside the gene matches: 7. The CDR3 DNA sequence: TGTGCCAGTAGCATGAGGGACAGGGTTGAGCAGTACTTC. It encodes CASSMRDRVEQYF.

The chain couples TRBV4-1 to TRBJ2-3, with TRBD2 matching 11 bases. Germline-derived CDR1 and CDR2 are MGHRA and YSYEKL. The V and J ends lost 3 bases and 3 bases, in that order; junction bases with no gene match: 8. This CDR3 spans 17 amino acids. In DNA, the CDR3 is TGCGCCAGCAGCCATCCTCTAGCGGGGGGCTCTACAGATACGCAGTATTTT. This translates into CASSHPLAGGSTDTQYF.

This clone was counted once. The V gene is TRBV6-2 or TRBV6-3, the J gene TRBJ2-2; D tentatively reads TRBD1 or TRBD2 (5 bases each). V gave up 5 bases and J gave up 4 bases, with 11 bases separating them. The germline CDR1 and CDR2 sequences are MNHEY and SVGEGT. The CDR3 is made up of 14 amino acids. CDR3 nucleotide sequence: TGTGCCAGCAGTCCCCGGGGCGTCACCGGGGAGCTGTTTTTT. It translates to CASSPRGVTGELFF.

The chain combines TRBV5-8 with TRBJ2-1; 7 positions match TRBD1. CDR1 SGHTS and CDR2 YDEGEE come from the germline V gene. After removal of 4 bases from V and 4 bases from J, the junction contained 5 bases not matched to a gene. The CDR3 spans 14 residues. Here the CDR3 reads CASSHGTAYNEQFF. CDR3 bases: TGTGCCAGCAGCCACGGGACAGCGTACAATGAGCAGTTCTTC.

The rearrangement links TRBV6-5 to TRBJ2-1; 9 bases are a match to TRBD1. CDR3 length equals 16 residues. V was pared by 0 bases and J by 4 bases, with 4 bases of the junction left unmatched. Germline V gives CDR1 MNHEY, CDR2 SVGAGI. Here the CDR3 DNA reads TGTGCCAGCAGTTACTCAACAGGACAGGGGTACAATGAGCAGTTCTTC. The encoded protein is CASSYSTGQGYNEQFF.

This clone was counted only a few times. The J gene is TRBJ2-6, the V gene TRBV5-1; D gene ambiguous. Germline V lookup: CDR1 SGHRS, CDR2 YFSETQ. V lost 0 bases and J 0 bases, leaving 4 bases between the germline ends. The CDR3 sequence is 15 residues long. CDR3 nucleotide sequence: TGCGCCAGCAGCTTGGTAGGCTCTGGGGCCAACGTCCTGACTTTC. Its translation: CASSLVGSGANVLTF.

The chain joins TRBV6-1 to TRBJ1-3; 9 nucleotides match TRBD1. CDR1 MNHNS and CDR2 SASEGT come from the germline V gene. This CDR3 has 19 amino acids. V dropped 4 bases and J dropped 4; count of bases not matched to a gene: 17. Written as DNA, the CDR3 is TGTGCCAGCAGTGTTAGCATCACCGGACAGGGGAAATCGGGAAACACCATATATTTT. Translating it yields CASSVSITGQGKSGNTIYF.

V usage is TRBV4-3 and J usage is TRBJ2-7; TRBD2 is a possible D gene (6 bases). CDR3 length equals 15 residues. V lost 1 base to trimming and J lost 2 bases, with 12 bases between them. Germline V gene data show CDR1 as LGHNA and CDR2 as YSLEER. The CDR3 nucleotides read TGCGCCAGCAGCCAAGCGGCGGGATTTCCCTACGAGCAGTACTTC. It specifies CASSQAAGFPYEQYF.

The V gene is TRBV19, the J gene TRBJ2-2; no definite D call. From germline, CDR1 is LNHDA and CDR2 SQIVND (reference sequence). The V end was cut by 4 bases, the J end by 1 base, with 7 bases between. The CDR3 loop spans 14 amino acids. As DNA, the CDR3 is TGTGCCAGTAGTACGGTCGGGAACACCGGGGAGCTGTTTTTT. It encodes CASSTVGNTGELFF.

The CDR3 nucleotides read TGTGCCAGCAGTGAACAGGCGAGCGGGGGACTTAGCACAGATACGCAGTATTTT. This translates into CASSEQASGGLSTDTQYF. The chain has TRBV2 and TRBJ2-3, with 8 bases identical to TRBD2. CDR3 size: 18 residues. CDR1 SNHLY and CDR2 FYNNEI come from the germline V gene. The junction had 10 bases not matched to a gene; V was cut back by 2 bases and J by 0 bases.

This chain joins TRBV24-1 and TRBJ2-2; D unclear. Germline CDR1 reads KGHDR; CDR2 reads SFDVKD. CDR3 length equals 15 residues. The V gene lost 5 bases and the J gene lost 3 bases, with 12 bases spanning the gap. For the CDR3, the DNA is TGTGCCACCAGTGGGTTCCAGGCCGACACCGGGGAGCTGTTTTTT. Translating it yields CATSGFQADTGELFF.

Here the CDR3 reads CASSEFPGADYGYTF. In DNA, the CDR3 is TGTGCCAGCAGTGAATTTCCAGGGGCGGACTATGGCTACACCTTC. The V and J genes are TRBV2 and TRBJ1-2; D is possibly TRBD1 (6 bases). The V end lost 2 bases, the J end lost 3 bases, and 13 bases lay between the germline ends. The germline V gene encodes CDR1 SNHLY and CDR2 FYNNEI. There are 15 residues in the CDR3.

This chain joins TRBV4-2 and TRBJ2-7, with D possibly matching TRBD2 (5 bases). V lost 0 bases, J lost 2 bases, and 8 bases lay in between. The CDR3 runs to 14 residues. The germline CDR1 and CDR2 sequences are LGHNA and YNFKEQ. The CDR3 spells CASSQETRAYEQYF. For the CDR3, the DNA is TGTGCCAGCAGCCAAGAAACGCGGGCCTACGAGCAGTACTTC.

The chain has TRBV30 and TRBJ1-1; D remains unclear. The germline CDR1 and CDR2 sequences are GTSNPN and SVGIG (reference sequence). The CDR3 is 15 amino acids. V lost 1 base to trimming and J lost 0 bases, with 12 bases between them. Here the CDR3 reads CAWSASWQVNTEAFF. The CDR3 DNA follows: TGTGCCTGGAGTGCGTCGTGGCAGGTGAACACTGAAGCTTTCTTT.

The chain is built from TRBV5-6 and TRBJ2-3, with 7 nucleotides matching TRBD1. CDR3 length: 16 amino acids. Germline CDR1 SGHDT, CDR2 YYEEEE. V trimming: 0 bases; J trimming: 1 base; junction bases outside the gene matches: 5. CDR3 sequence (DNA): TGTGCCAGCAGCTTGGAGACAGGGTCCCGCACAGATACGCAGTATTTT. Protein product: CASSLETGSRTDTQYF.

This chain connects TRBV29-1 to TRBJ1-5; D is possibly TRBD1 (5 bases). Germline lookup yields CDR1 SQVTM and CDR2 ANQGSEA. The CDR3 length is 13 residues. Trimming left V 6 bases short and J 4 bases short, with 13 bases between. The CDR3 sequence: CSVGTSANQPQHF. Here the CDR3 DNA reads TGCAGCGTAGGGACCTCGGCGAATCAGCCCCAGCATTTT.

The V gene is TRBV5-4, the J gene TRBJ1-2; no clear D. V lost 0 bases to trimming and J lost 8 bases, with 11 bases between them. Germline CDR1 is SGHNT and CDR2 is YYREEE (reference sequence). The CDR3 sequence is 13 residues long. In DNA form, the CDR3 reads TGTGCCAGCAGCTTGGCTCCGACCCGCGGCTACACCTTC. Translation: CASSLAPTRGYTF.

This clone was seen a single time. The chain employs TRBV7-2 and TRBJ2-5, with 7 bases that match TRBD2. The V gene end was trimmed by 4 bases and the J gene end by 7 bases; junction bases not matched to a gene: 15. The CDR3 sequence is 16 residues long. Germline assignment: CDR1 SGHTA and CDR2 FQGNSA. CDR3 loop: CASSSYLRPPGGTQYF. CDR3 nucleotide sequence: TGTGCCAGCAGCTCCTACCTCCGGCCTCCGGGGGGGACCCAGTACTTC.

DNA for the CDR3: TGCAGCGCAAGGTGGCAGGGAGGGACTGAAGCTTTCTTT. Translation gives CSARWQGGTEAFF. This sequence joins TRBV29-1 and TRBJ1-1; a weak D match, TRBD1 (5 bases). The CDR3 has 13 amino acids. Germline V CDR1 and CDR2: SQVTM, ANQGSEA. Trimming stripped 7 bases from V and 5 bases from J, with 17 bases between.

The rearrangement uses TRBV19 and TRBJ2-5, with TRBD2 matching over 10 bases. CDR1 and CDR2 from the germline V gene are LNHDA and SQIVND (reference sequence). This CDR3 has 14 residues. Trimming took 7 bases from V and 2 from J; bases not matched to a gene: 4. CDR3 DNA sequence: TGTGCCAGTACCTCTAGCGGGGGACAAGAGACCCAGTACTTC. Encoded protein: CASTSSGGQETQYF.

The V call is TRBV29-1, the J call TRBJ2-7; possibly TRBD2 for D (6 bases). There are 14 residues in the CDR3. V lost 2 bases to trimming and J lost 0 bases, with 11 bases between them. Germline V gene sequence: CDR1 SQVTM, CDR2 ANQGSEA. The CDR3 nucleotides are TGCAGCGTTGAACGTGGAGGGAGCTCCTACGAGCAGTACTTC. Its translation: CSVERGGSSYEQYF.

This clone was recorded only once. The chain links TRBV6-1 to TRBJ1-5; tentative D call: TRBD1 (6 bases). V gave up 1 base and J gave up 0 bases, with 13 bases separating them. In germline, CDR1 is MNHNS, CDR2 SASEGT. The CDR3 is 17 amino acids. CDR3 protein: CASSEGTAIYSNQPQHF. The CDR3 DNA is TGTGCCAGCAGTGAAGGGACAGCGATCTATAGCAATCAGCCCCAGCATTTT.